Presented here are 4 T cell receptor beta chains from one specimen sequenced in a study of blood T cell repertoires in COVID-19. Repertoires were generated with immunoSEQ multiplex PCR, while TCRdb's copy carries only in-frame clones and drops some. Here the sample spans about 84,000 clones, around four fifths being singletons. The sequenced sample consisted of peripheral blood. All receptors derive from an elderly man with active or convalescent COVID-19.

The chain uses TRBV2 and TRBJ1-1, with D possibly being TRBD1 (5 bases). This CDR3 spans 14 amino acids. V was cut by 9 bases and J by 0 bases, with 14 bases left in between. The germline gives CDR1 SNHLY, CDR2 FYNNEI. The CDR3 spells CASDRQRMNTEAFF. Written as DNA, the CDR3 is TGTGCCAGTGACCGACAGAGGATGAACACTGAAGCTTTCTTT.

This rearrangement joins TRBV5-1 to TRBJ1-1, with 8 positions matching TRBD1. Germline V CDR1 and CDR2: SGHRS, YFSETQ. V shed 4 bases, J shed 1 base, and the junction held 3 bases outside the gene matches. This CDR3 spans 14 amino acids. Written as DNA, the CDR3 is TGCGCCAGCAGCAAAGGGACAGGGAACACTGAAGCTTTCTTT. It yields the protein CASSKGTGNTEAFF.

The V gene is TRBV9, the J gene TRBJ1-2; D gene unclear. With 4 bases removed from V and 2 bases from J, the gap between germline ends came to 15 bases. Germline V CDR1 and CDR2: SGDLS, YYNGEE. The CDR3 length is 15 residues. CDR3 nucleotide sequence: TGTGCCAGCAGCCCTTTACTAGCAGTAAACTATGGCTACACCTTC. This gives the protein CASSPLLAVNYGYTF.

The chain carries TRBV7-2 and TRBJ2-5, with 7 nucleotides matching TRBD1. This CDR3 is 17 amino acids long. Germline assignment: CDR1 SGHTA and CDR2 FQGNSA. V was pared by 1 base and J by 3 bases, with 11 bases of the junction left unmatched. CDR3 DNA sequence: TGTGCCAGCAGCTTAGATTTGTCGGGACAGCCTAAAGAGACCCAGTACTTC. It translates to CASSLDLSGQPKETQYF.